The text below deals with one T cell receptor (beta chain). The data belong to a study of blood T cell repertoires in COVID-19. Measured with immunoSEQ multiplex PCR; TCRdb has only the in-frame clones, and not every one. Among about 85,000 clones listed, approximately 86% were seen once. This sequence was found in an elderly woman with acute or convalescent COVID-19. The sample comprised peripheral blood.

CDR3 sequence (DNA): TGTGCCAGCTCCCCCGGCAGGGCGAACACCGGGGAGCTGTTTTTT. Encoded protein: CASSPGRANTGELFF. The chain combines TRBV18 with TRBJ2-2, with a tentative D call TRBD1 (5 bases). With 6 bases removed from V and 0 bases from J, the gap between germline ends came to 11 bases. The CDR3 runs to 15 residues. The germline CDR1 and CDR2 sequences are KGHSH and LQKENI.